This is a list of T cell receptor beta chains from one sample in a study of T cells in localized non-small cell lung cancer. Here immunoSEQ multiplex PCR was the method, and the copy in TCRdb shows in-frame clones only, minus some. The sample includes approximately 67,000 clones, approximately 85% of them seen just once. Material: peripheral blood, obtained before any cancer treatment. The origin of the receptors is a female donor at least 60 years old with stage I lung adenocarcinoma. CDR3s include the opening cysteine and the closing phenylalanine or tryptophan. The order of the fields is V gene, J gene, clone size, D gene, CDR3 DNA, CDR3 protein. D genes are given only for firm matches. Clone size is given for some rows only: seen once, a few or many times, or a class if the clone is expanded.

>TRBV6-1|TRBJ2-3|NA|NA
TGTGCCAGCAGTGATCCCATAAGGAGGGCTAGCACAGATACGCAGTATTTT
CASSDPIRRASTDTQYF
>TRBV6-5|TRBJ1-2|once|NA
TGTGCCAGCAGCTCCGGGACACTGGGCGGCTACACCTTC
CASSSGTLGGYTF
>TRBV29-1|TRBJ2-5|NA|TRBD1
TGCAGCGTTGAAGATACAGGGGGCCCCAAGGCTCTGCAAGAGACCCAGTACTTC
CSVEDTGGPKALQETQYF
>TRBV7-2|TRBJ1-2|NA|NA
TGTGCCAGCAGCTCTTCCGGGACACGGAGTGGCTACACCTTC
CASSSSGTRSGYTF
>TRBV11-1|TRBJ2-3|NA|NA
TGTGCCAGCAGCTTATGGCTGGCGGGCCGAGCAGATACGCAGTATTTT
CASSLWLAGRADTQYF
>TRBV25-1|TRBJ1-5|once|TRBD1
TGTGCCAGCAGTGATTCGGGACAGGGGGAATATCAGCCCCAGCATTTT
CASSDSGQGEYQPQHF
>TRBV6-5|TRBJ2-3|NA|TRBD2
TGTGCCAGCAGTCTAGCGGGGGAAAGCACAGATACGCAGTATTTT
CASSLAGESTDTQYF
>TRBV23-1|TRBJ2-1|NA|NA
TGCGCCAGCAGTCAATCTGCGGCAGGAGTAAACAATGAGCAGTTCTTC
CASSQSAAGVNNEQFF
>TRBV5-1|TRBJ2-5|NA|NA
TGCGCCAGCAGCAGGAGGGGAGGAGAGACCCAGTACTTC
CASSRRGGETQYF
>TRBV30|TRBJ2-7|NA|TRBD2
TGTGCCTGGAGCACAGGACTAGCTCCGCGGGGTGAGCAGTACTTC
CAWSTGLAPRGEQYF
>TRBV11-2|TRBJ2-7|few|NA
TGTGCCAGCAGCTCGGAAGTTGGCGTAACCTACGAGCAGTACTTC
CASSSEVGVTYEQYF
>TRBV7-9|TRBJ2-5|NA|TRBD2
TGTGCCAGCAGCACCACTAGCGGGGGGGTGGAGACCCAGTACTTC
CASSTTSGGVETQYF
>TRBV20-1|TRBJ2-1|NA|NA
TGCAGTATTCGTCGCGGCAATGAGCAGTTCTTC
CSIRRGNEQFF
>TRBV7-9|TRBJ2-7|once|NA
TGTGCCAGCAGCTTATCGGCTGTTAACTGGGAGCAGTACTTC
CASSLSAVNWEQYF
>TRBV5-1|TRBJ2-1|once|TRBD2
TGCGCCAGCAGGGTTGGGACTAGCGGGTACAATGAGCAGTTCTTC
CASRVGTSGYNEQFF
>TRBV6-6|TRBJ1-1|NA|NA
TGTGCCAGCAGTTATATGTCCGGAAGGAACACTGAAGCTTTCTTT
CASSYMSGRNTEAFF
>TRBV7-3|TRBJ1-2|once|TRBD1
TGTGCCAGCAGCTTAGGGACAGGAGTCGGCTACACCTTC
CASSLGTGVGYTF
>TRBV19|TRBJ1-2|NA|NA
TGTGCCAGTAGTAAAGAGACAGGAATCTATGGCTACACCTTC
CASSKETGIYGYTF
>TRBV18|TRBJ2-5|NA|TRBD2
TGTGCCAGCTCTACTAGCGGGGGTTACGAGACCCAGTACTTC
CASSTSGGYETQYF
>TRBV19|TRBJ2-2|NA|NA
TGTGCCAGTAGACTCCGACAGACGAACACCGGGGAGCTGTTTTTT
CASRLRQTNTGELFF
>TRBV25-1|TRBJ2-1|NA|NA
TGTGCCAGCAGTGAAAGAGGACAGTCATACAATGAGCAGTTCTTC
CASSERGQSYNEQFF
>TRBV7-9|TRBJ1-5|NA|NA
TGTGCCAGCAGCCAGTGGGCAGACAATCAGCCCCAGCATTTT
CASSQWADNQPQHF
>TRBV5-1|TRBJ1-5|NA|NA
TGCGCCAGCAGCTTGGAGGGTCAAAATCAGCCCCAGCATTTT
CASSLEGQNQPQHF
>TRBV10-1|TRBJ1-1|NA|NA
TGCGCCAGCAGTGAACTAGGGGGCACTGAAGCTTTCTTT
CASSELGGTEAFF
>TRBV6-5|TRBJ2-7|once|TRBD1
TGTGCCAGCAGTTATGGGACAGGGGGTAAGGACGAGCAGTACTTC
CASSYGTGGKDEQYF
>TRBV5-6|TRBJ1-4|NA|NA
TGTGCCAGCAGCCCCGGACCTGGGGGGTCTAATGAAAAACTGTTTTTT
CASSPGPGGSNEKLFF
>TRBV28|TRBJ2-7|NA|TRBD1
TGTGCCAGCATCGGTACCGGGACAGGGCGCAACGAGCAGTACTTC
CASIGTGTGRNEQYF
>TRBV29-1|TRBJ2-5|NA|TRBD1
TGCAGCGTTCTTTTGGGACAGGGGCCCCGGGTGCGGGAGACCCAGTACTTC
CSVLLGQGPRVRETQYF
>TRBV19|TRBJ1-2|NA|NA
TGTGCCAGTAGTGACGGCTACTATGGCTACACCTTC
CASSDGYYGYTF
>TRBV29-1|TRBJ1-6|NA|NA
TGCAGCGTCTCCTCCGGACGGGCGGATTCACCCCTCCACTTT
CSVSSGRADSPLHF
>TRBV2|TRBJ1-2|NA|NA
TGTGCCAGCAGTGAATTTCGGCCAGGGGATGGCTACACCTTC
CASSEFRPGDGYTF
>TRBV19|TRBJ1-4|NA|NA
TGTGCCAGTAGTACCGGACAGACTAATGAAAAACTGTTTTTT
CASSTGQTNEKLFF
>TRBV7-2|TRBJ2-7|NA|TRBD1
TGTGCCAGCAGCTTTGGACAGGGCCGCGAGCAGTACTTC
CASSFGQGREQYF
>TRBV7-9|TRBJ2-5|NA|TRBD1
TGTGCCAGCAGCTTCATGGGACAGCTACAAGAGACCCAGTACTTC
CASSFMGQLQETQYF
>TRBV5-5|TRBJ1-5|NA|NA
TGTGCCAGCAGCTTCGAGGGCGCGCAGCCCCAGCATTTT
CASSFEGAQPQHF
>TRBV25-1|TRBJ2-2|NA|TRBD2
TGTGCCACCCAGCTAGCGGGAGCAAACGGGGAGCTGTTTTTT
CATQLAGANGELFF
>TRBV7-9|TRBJ1-4|NA|NA
TGTGCCAGCAGCTTAGCGGAGGGGCCTGATGAAAAACTGTTTTTT
CASSLAEGPDEKLFF